These T cell receptor beta chains were read from a single sample in a study of blood T cell repertoires in COVID-19. Some clones are missing from TCRdb's copy, which holds only in-frame ones; the method was immunoSEQ multiplex PCR. Among roughly 190,000 clones, approximately 73% were seen once, and the ten largest hold roughly 17%. The sequenced sample was PBMCs or T cells enriched from blood (not recorded which). The receptors were sampled from a woman in her fifties or sixties with acute COVID-19. Both conserved end residues are part of each CDR3. D genes are given only for firm matches. Clone size is given for some rows only: seen once, a few or many times, or a class if the clone is expanded.

V,J,size,D,DNA,CDR3
TRBV30,TRBJ2-5,.,TRBD2,TGTGCCCGTGGACTAGCGGGGGGGCGAGGGAGAGAGACCCAGTACTTC,CARGLAGGRGRETQYF
TRBV7-2,TRBJ1-1,.,TRBD1,TGTGCCAGCAGCTTAAGCAGGGGGGATGAAGCTTTCTTT,CASSLSRGDEAFF
TRBV7-9,TRBJ1-2,.,.,TGTGCCAGCAGCTTAGATGGCGGCTATAACTATGGCTACACCTTC,CASSLDGGYNYGYTF
TRBV5-4,TRBJ1-2,.,.,TGTGCCAGCAGCCTACAGGGTCAATATGGCTACACCTTC,CASSLQGQYGYTF
TRBV24-1,TRBJ1-2,.,TRBD1,TGTGCCACCAGTGATGGGGACAGTCGAGCTAACTATGGCTACACCTTC,CATSDGDSRANYGYTF
TRBV5-1,TRBJ1-5,.,.,TGCGCCAGCAGTGTGGGGGGTGTGAGCAATCAGCCCCAGCATTTT,CASSVGGVSNQPQHF
TRBV7-2,TRBJ2-3,.,TRBD2,TGTGCCAGCAGCCCCGTTGTAGCGGGGGGGCCAGATACGCAGTATTTT,CASSPVVAGGPDTQYF
TRBV4-2,TRBJ2-2,.,TRBD1,TGTGCCAGCAGCCTCGTTGGACAGGGTTCGGGCACCGGGGAGCTGTTTTTT,CASSLVGQGSGTGELFF
TRBV28,TRBJ1-2,.,TRBD1,TGTGCCAGCAGTTTAATACGGGGACAGATTTATGGCTACACCTTC,CASSLIRGQIYGYTF
TRBV10-2,TRBJ1-6,.,.,TGCGCCAGCAGTCAACAGGGAATTAGTTCACCCCTCCACTTT,CASSQQGISSPLHF
TRBV18,TRBJ2-5,.,.,TGTGCCAGCTTTCCATCAGGGGGGCAAGAGACCCAGTACTTC,CASFPSGGQETQYF
TRBV28,TRBJ1-1,.,.,TGTGCCAGCAGTTCGACACCCGGGGGTTGGGACACTGAAGCTTTCTTT,CASSSTPGGWDTEAFF
TRBV4-3,TRBJ1-5,once,.,TGCGCCAGCAGCCAAGATAGTTTAGGGGTAGGCAATCAGCCCCAGCATTTT,CASSQDSLGVGNQPQHF
TRBV6-5,TRBJ1-1,few,TRBD1,TGTGCCAGCCTTTTTTCCGGGACAGGGAACACTGAAGCTTTCTTT,CASLFSGTGNTEAFF
TRBV5-1,TRBJ1-1,.,.,TGCGCCAGCAGCTTGTCAGGTACTAACACTGAAGCTTTCTTT,CASSLSGTNTEAFF
TRBV28,TRBJ1-6,few,TRBD1,TGTGCCAGCAGACCTCAGGGGGAGGTCTCACCCCTCCACTTT,CASRPQGEVSPLHF
TRBV11-3,TRBJ2-1,.,.,TGTGCCAGCAGCTTAGACGGACTCCGTTACCCCTACAATGAGCAGTTCTTC,CASSLDGLRYPYNEQFF
TRBV5-1,TRBJ2-3,once,.,TGCGCCAGCAGCTTGGCCACAACAGTCACAGATACGCAGTATTTT,CASSLATTVTDTQYF
TRBV7-2,TRBJ1-2,.,TRBD1,TGTGCCAGCAGCTCGGGACAGGGAACAGCGATAAGTGGCTACACCTTC,CASSSGQGTAISGYTF
TRBV9,TRBJ2-3,.,.,TGTGCCAGCAGCGGGGGCGGGGAGGCCACAGATACGCAGTATTTT,CASSGGGEATDTQYF
TRBV21-1,TRBJ1-5,.,.,TGTGCCAGCAGCAAAGGTGGGGACAAGGGGACGAATCAGCCCCAGCATTTT,CASSKGGDKGTNQPQHF
TRBV7-2,TRBJ1-1,.,.,TGTGCCAGCAGCCTACTAGGTACTGAAGCTTTCTTT,CASSLLGTEAFF
TRBV19,TRBJ1-5,.,TRBD1,TGTGCCAGTACTAACCAAAACCCCCTGGCTCAGGGGGAAGGAAGCAATCAGCCCCAGCATTTT,CASTNQNPLAQGEGSNQPQHF
TRBV4-3,TRBJ1-2,.,.,TGCGCCAGCAGCCAGACTAGGACTGGGAACGGCTACACCTTC,CASSQTRTGNGYTF
TRBV19,TRBJ1-2,.,.,TGTGCCAGTACCCGTAGGGCAGAGGGAACCTATGGCTACACCTTC,CASTRRAEGTYGYTF
TRBV29-1,TRBJ1-2,.,TRBD1,TGCAGCGCCAGGGGGGCAGTGAGTTCTGGCTACACCTTC,CSARGAVSSGYTF
TRBV7-8,TRBJ1-5,few,.,TGTGCCAGCACCCCCGGACTGCTAAATCAGCCCCAGCATTTT,CASTPGLLNQPQHF
TRBV3-1/TRBV3-2,TRBJ1-1,few,TRBD1,TGTGCCAGCAGCCAGGGGACAGGGCGGAACACTGAAGCTTTCTTT,CASSQGTGRNTEAFF
TRBV7-6,TRBJ1-1,.,TRBD1,TGTGCCAGCAGCTTAGGGGGACAGCTGAACACTGAAGCTTTCTTT,CASSLGGQLNTEAFF
TRBV5-1,TRBJ1-6,once,.,TGCGCCAGCAGCTTCCTATCGGACTTTAATTCACCCCTCCACTTT,CASSFLSDFNSPLHF
TRBV6-6,TRBJ1-1,.,TRBD1,TGTGCCAGCAGCTCGACAGGGATTGAAGCTTTCTTT,CASSSTGIEAFF
TRBV20-1,TRBJ1-2,once,.,TGCAGCGCTCGGGACTATGGCTACACCTTC,CSARDYGYTF
TRBV7-6,TRBJ1-6,many,.,TGTGCCAGCAGCTTAGCTTTCCCGGGCCCCCAGGGCTCACCCCTCCACTTT,CASSLAFPGPQGSPLHF
TRBV18,TRBJ2-3,many,.,TGTGCCAGCTCACCACCCAGCAGGCGGGCGGGGGATACGCAGTATTTT,CASSPPSRRAGDTQYF
TRBV19,TRBJ1-2,.,.,TGTGCCAGTAGTATGGCGTCTGGGCCCCGAAACTATGGCTACACCTTC,CASSMASGPRNYGYTF
TRBV19,TRBJ1-5,few,TRBD1,TGTGCCAGTAGTATTGGTGGGACAGGGCGTCAGCCCCAGCATTTT,CASSIGGTGRQPQHF
TRBV4-1,TRBJ2-2,.,.,TGCGCCAGCAGCCCCGCAGGGGGGCCGAACACCGGGGAGCTGTTTTTT,CASSPAGGPNTGELFF
TRBV7-2,TRBJ1-1,.,TRBD1,TGTGCCAGCAGCTTAGAGACAGGGAGAACTTTCTTT,CASSLETGRTFF
TRBV11-1,TRBJ1-1,.,TRBD1,TGTGCCAGCAGCCGGGGACAGTTGAACACTGAAGCTTTCTTT,CASSRGQLNTEAFF
TRBV18,TRBJ1-1,.,.,TGTGCCAGCTCACCAGATGGGGGCGGATACACTGAAGCTTTCTTT,CASSPDGGGYTEAFF
TRBV27,TRBJ2-5,.,TRBD1,TGTGCCAGCAGTTTTTGGGGACAGGTAAAAGAGACCCAGTACTTC,CASSFWGQVKETQYF
TRBV24-1,TRBJ2-3,.,TRBD2,TGTGCCACCGCGGGGACTAGCTTGACAGATACGCAGTATTTT,CATAGTSLTDTQYF
TRBV19,TRBJ1-2,few,.,TGTGCCAGTAGTTTATCCGGGACTCCTAAAACGAGCTACACCTTC,CASSLSGTPKTSYTF
TRBV29-1,TRBJ1-5,.,TRBD1,TGCAGCGTGCTCTCCGGGACAGGGATGTCGAGCAATCAGCCCCAGCATTTT,CSVLSGTGMSSNQPQHF
TRBV3-1/TRBV3-2,TRBJ1-5,.,TRBD1,TGTGCCAGCAGCCCCACGGGACAGAGAAACAATCAGCCCCAGCATTTT,CASSPTGQRNNQPQHF
TRBV4-3,TRBJ2-3,.,TRBD2,TGCGCCAGCAGCCAGGTACTAGCGGGGGCGGTAGATACGCAGTATTTT,CASSQVLAGAVDTQYF
TRBV7-3,TRBJ1-1,once,.,TGTGCCAGCAGCTTAGTACCCGGCACTGAAGCTTTCTTT,CASSLVPGTEAFF
TRBV5-1,TRBJ1-2,few,.,TGCGCCAGCAGCGCTAGGGGGTCCTATGGCTACACCTTC,CASSARGSYGYTF
TRBV28,TRBJ1-6,.,TRBD1,TGTGCCAGCAGTTTTGGGGGGACAGGGGCCGATTCACCCCTCCACTTT,CASSFGGTGADSPLHF
TRBV27,TRBJ1-5,.,.,TGTGCCAGCAGTCCCCTGGGCGGGAATCAGCCCCAGCATTTT,CASSPLGGNQPQHF
TRBV19,TRBJ2-2,.,TRBD2,TGTGCCAGTAGTTTGACTAGCGGGGGGGCCCGTAGGACCGGGGAGCTGTTTTTT,CASSLTSGGARRTGELFF
TRBV9,TRBJ2-2,.,.,TGTGCCAGCAGCGGTGGAGGGTCGCTCCTTTCCGGGGAGCTGTTTTTT,CASSGGGSLLSGELFF
TRBV5-1,TRBJ2-5,many,TRBD1,TGCGCCAGCAGCTTGGCCCAGGGGGCGGCGGTCCGAGAGACCCAGTACTTC,CASSLAQGAAVRETQYF
TRBV6-2/TRBV6-3,TRBJ2-1,few,TRBD1,TGTGCCAGCAGTTACTTAATCGGGACAGGGGAAAATGAGCAGTTCTTC,CASSYLIGTGENEQFF
TRBV3-1/TRBV3-2,TRBJ2-1,.,TRBD2,TGTGCCAGCAGCCATCCTAGCGGGTCCCAGAACCAGCAGTTCTTC,CASSHPSGSQNQQFF
TRBV19,TRBJ1-5,.,.,TGTGCCAGTAGTCCTCCCAATGGCGGGCGGCCCCAGCATTTT,CASSPPNGGRPQHF
TRBV28,TRBJ2-5,.,TRBD1,TGTGCCAGCAGTTTCTCCAACAGGGGGCTGGGCGAGACCCAGTACTTC,CASSFSNRGLGETQYF
TRBV27,TRBJ1-1,many,TRBD1,TGTGCCAGCACTCCGACAGGGAGGAACACTGAAGCTTTCTTT,CASTPTGRNTEAFF
TRBV11-1,TRBJ2-2,.,.,TGTGCCAGCAGCCCCGGGCGGGGTGGGAGCACCGGGGAGCTGTTTTTT,CASSPGRGGSTGELFF
TRBV27,TRBJ1-5,.,.,TGTGCCAGCAGTTTAAAAGCCGGTCCCAGCAATCAGCCCCAGCATTTT,CASSLKAGPSNQPQHF